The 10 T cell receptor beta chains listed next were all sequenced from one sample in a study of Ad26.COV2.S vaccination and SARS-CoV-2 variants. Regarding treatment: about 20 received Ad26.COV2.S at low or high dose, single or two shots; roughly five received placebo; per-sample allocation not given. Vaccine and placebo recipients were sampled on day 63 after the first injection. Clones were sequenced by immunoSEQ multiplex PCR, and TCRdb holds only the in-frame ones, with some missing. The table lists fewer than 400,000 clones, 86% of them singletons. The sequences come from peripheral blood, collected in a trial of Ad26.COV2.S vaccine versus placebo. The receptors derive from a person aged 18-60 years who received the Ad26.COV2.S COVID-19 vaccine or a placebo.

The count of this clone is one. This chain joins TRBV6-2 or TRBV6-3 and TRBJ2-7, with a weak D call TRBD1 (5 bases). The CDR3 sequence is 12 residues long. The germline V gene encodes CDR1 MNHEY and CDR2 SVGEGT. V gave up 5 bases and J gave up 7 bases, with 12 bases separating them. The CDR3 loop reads CASSRRPGEQYF. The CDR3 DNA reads TGTGCCAGCAGTCGACGCCCAGGGGAGCAGTACTTC.

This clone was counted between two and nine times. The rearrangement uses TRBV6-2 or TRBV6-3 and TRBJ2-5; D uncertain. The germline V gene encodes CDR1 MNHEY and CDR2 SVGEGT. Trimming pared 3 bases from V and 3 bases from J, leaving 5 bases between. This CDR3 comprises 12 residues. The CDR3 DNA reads TGTGCCAGCAGTTATGCCGAAGAGACCCAGTACTTC. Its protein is CASSYAEETQYF.

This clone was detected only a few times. This chain's CDR3 is CASSIEAGTALDTQYF. For the CDR3, the DNA is TGTGCCAGTAGTATAGAGGCCGGGACCGCTTTGGATACGCAGTATTTT. This sequence joins TRBV19 and TRBJ2-3, with D perhaps given as TRBD1 or TRBD2 (5 bases each). The CDR3 spans 16 residues. Germline CDR1 LNHDA, CDR2 SQIVND (reference sequence). V was clipped by 0 bases and J by 6 bases, with 16 bases between them. Together with reference TRBV19 and TRBJ2-3, the CDR3 gives the full variable domain: DGGITQSPKYLFRKEGQNVTLSCEQNLNHDAMYWYRQDPGQGLRLIYYSQIVNDFQKGDIAEGYSVSREKKESFPLTVTSAQKNPTAFYLCASSIEAGTALDTQYFGPGTRLTVL.

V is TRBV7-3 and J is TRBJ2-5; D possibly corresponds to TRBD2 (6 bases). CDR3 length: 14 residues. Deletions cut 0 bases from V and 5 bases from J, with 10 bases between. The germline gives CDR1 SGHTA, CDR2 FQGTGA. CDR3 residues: CASSLTGEVETQYF. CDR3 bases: TGTGCCAGCAGCTTAACGGGGGAGGTGGAGACCCAGTACTTC.

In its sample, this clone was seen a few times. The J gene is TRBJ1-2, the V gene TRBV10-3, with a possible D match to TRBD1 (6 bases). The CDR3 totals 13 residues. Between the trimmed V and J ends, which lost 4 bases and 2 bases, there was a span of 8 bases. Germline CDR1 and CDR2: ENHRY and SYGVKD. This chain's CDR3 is CAISADRNYGYTF. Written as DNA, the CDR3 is TGTGCCATCAGTGCAGACAGGAACTATGGCTACACCTTC.

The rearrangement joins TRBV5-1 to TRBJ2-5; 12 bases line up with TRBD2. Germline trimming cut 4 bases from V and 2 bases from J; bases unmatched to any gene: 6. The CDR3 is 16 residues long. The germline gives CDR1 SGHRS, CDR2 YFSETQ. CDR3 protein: CASSRTSGGKQETQYF. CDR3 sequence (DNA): TGCGCCAGCAGCCGCACTAGCGGGGGGAAACAAGAGACCCAGTACTTC.

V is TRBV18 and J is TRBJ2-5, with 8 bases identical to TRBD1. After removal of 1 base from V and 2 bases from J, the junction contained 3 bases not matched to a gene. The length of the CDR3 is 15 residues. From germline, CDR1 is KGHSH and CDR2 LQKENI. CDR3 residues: CASSPLTGDQETQYF. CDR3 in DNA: TGTGCCAGCTCACCACTGACAGGGGATCAAGAGACCCAGTACTTC.

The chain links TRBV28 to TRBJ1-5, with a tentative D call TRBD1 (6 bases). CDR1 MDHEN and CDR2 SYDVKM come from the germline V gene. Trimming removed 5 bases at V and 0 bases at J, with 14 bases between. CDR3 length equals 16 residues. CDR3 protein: CASSPGGTFSNQPQHF. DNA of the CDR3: TGTGCCAGCAGTCCGGGGGGGACATTTAGCAATCAGCCCCAGCATTTT.

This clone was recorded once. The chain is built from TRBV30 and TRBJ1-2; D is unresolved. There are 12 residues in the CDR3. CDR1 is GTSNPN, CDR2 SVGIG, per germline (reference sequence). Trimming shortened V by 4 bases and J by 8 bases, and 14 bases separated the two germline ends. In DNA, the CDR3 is TGTGCCTGGACCCTGGACCCGGGGGGCTACACCTTC. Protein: CAWTLDPGGYTF.

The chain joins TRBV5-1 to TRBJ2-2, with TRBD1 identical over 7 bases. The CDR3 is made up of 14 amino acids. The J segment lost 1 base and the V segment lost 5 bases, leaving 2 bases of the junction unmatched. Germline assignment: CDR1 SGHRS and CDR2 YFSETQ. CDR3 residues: CASRGDRNTGELFF. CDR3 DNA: TGCGCCAGCAGGGGGGACAGGAACACCGGGGAGCTGTTTTTT.